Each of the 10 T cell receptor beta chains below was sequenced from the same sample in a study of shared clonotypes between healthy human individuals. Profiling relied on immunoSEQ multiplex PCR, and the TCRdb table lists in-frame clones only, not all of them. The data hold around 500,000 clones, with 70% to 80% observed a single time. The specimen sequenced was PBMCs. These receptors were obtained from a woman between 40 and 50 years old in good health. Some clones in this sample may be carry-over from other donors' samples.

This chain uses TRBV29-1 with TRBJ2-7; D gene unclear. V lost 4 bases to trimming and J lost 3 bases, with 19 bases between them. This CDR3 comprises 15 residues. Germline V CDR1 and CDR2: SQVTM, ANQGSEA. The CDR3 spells CSVAGIEGNDYEQYF. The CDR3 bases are TGCAGCGTTGCGGGCATAGAAGGAAACGACTACGAGCAGTACTTC.

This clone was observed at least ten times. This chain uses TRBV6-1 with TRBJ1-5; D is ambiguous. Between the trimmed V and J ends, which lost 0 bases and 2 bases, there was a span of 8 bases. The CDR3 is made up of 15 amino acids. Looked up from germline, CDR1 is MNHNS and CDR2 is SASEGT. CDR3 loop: CASSEAEEGNQPQHF. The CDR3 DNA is TGTGCCAGCAGTGAAGCGGAGGAGGGCAATCAGCCCCAGCATTTT.

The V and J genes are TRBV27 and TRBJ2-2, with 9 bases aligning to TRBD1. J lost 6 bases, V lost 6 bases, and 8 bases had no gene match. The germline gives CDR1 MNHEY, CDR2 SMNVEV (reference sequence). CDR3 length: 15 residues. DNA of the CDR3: TGTGCCAGCAGCCCCGGGACAGGGATGTCCGGGGAGCTGTTTTTT. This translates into CASSPGTGMSGELFF.

CDR3 coding DNA: TGTGCCAGCAGCCATGGAGGGGGCAGGGAGACCCAGTACTTC. It codes for CASSHGGGRETQYF. The chain carries TRBV16 and TRBJ2-5, with D tentatively TRBD1 (7 bases). Trimming removed 3 bases from V and 5 bases from J, with 13 bases in between. Germline V gene lookup returns CDR1 KGHSY and CDR2 FQNENV. This CDR3 comprises 14 residues. The full variable domain, rest sourced from reference TRBV16 and TRBJ2-5, is GEEVAQTPKHLVRGEGQKAKLYCAPIKGHSYVFWYQQVLKNEFKFLISFQNENVFDETGMPKERFSAKCLPNSPCSLEIQATKLEDSAVYFCASSHGGGRETQYFGPGTRLLVL.

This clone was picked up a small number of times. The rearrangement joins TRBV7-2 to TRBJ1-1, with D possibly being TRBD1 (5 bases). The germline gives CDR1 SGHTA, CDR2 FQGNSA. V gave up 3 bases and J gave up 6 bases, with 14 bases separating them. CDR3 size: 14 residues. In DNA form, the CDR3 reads TGTGCCAGCAGCTTGCCCCTCGGAGGGGCTGAAGCTTTCTTT. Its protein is CASSLPLGGAEAFF.

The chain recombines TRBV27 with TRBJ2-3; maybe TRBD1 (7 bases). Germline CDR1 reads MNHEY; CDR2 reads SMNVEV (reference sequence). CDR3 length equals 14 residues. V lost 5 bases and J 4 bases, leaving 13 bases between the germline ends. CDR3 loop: CASSPQGGADTQYF. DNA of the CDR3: TGTGCCAGCAGTCCGCAGGGGGGCGCAGATACGCAGTATTTT.

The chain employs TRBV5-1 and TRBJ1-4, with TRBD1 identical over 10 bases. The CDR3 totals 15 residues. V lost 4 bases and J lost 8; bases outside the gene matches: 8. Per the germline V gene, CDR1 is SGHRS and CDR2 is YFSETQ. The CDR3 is CASSPRQGAREKLFF. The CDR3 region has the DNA TGCGCCAGCAGCCCTCGACAGGGGGCGAGGGAAAAACTGTTTTTT.

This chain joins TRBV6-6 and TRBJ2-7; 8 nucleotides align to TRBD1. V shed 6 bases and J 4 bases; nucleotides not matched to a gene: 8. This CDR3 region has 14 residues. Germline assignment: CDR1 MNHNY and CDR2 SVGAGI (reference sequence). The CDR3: CASSPGQAIYEQYF. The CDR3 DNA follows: TGTGCCAGCAGCCCGGGACAGGCGATTTACGAGCAGTACTTC.

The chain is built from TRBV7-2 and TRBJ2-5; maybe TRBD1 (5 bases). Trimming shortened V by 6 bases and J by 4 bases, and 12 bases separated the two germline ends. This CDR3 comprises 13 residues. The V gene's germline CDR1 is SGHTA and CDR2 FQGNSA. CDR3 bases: TGTGCCAGCAGTTATCAGGGCGGAGAGACCCAGTACTTC. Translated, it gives CASSYQGGETQYF.

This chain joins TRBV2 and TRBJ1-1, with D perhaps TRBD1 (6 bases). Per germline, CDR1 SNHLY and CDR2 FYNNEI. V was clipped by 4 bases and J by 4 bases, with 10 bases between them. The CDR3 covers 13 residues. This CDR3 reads CASSVGGRTEAFF. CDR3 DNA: TGTGCCAGCAGTGTCGGGGGGCGCACTGAAGCTTTCTTT.